This entry lists 15 T cell receptor beta chains sequenced from one sample in a study of CD8 T cells in Susac syndrome. RNA, at about 0.45 to 1 ug, was reverse transcribed with random hexamers. Each CDR3 protein is one row after TCRdb ran MiXCR on the immunoSEQ multiplex PCR reads. The sample lists some 180,000 distinct CDR3 sequences, around 94% seen once, with approximately 0.099% in the top ten. Sequencing used CD4+ T cells from PBMCs. The receptors come from a human donor with Susac syndrome.

V and J are TRBV5-6 and TRBJ2-7; TRBD1 agrees at 7 bases. Unmatched junction bases numbered 4, after V lost 4 bases and J lost 0 bases. This CDR3 region has 14 residues. Germline CDR1 and CDR2: SGHDT and YYEEEE. Here the CDR3 DNA reads TGTGCCAGCAGCAGGGGGCGCCCCTCCTACGAGCAGTACTTC. Residues: CASSRGRPSYEQYF.

The rearrangement joins TRBV15 to TRBJ1-1, with 7 bases matching TRBD1. The trim removed 0 bases at V and 3 bases at J, leaving 13 bases unmatched. In germline, CDR1 is LNHNV, CDR2 YYDKDF (reference sequence). The CDR3 consists of 18 residues. In DNA, the CDR3 is TGTGCCACCAGCAGAGAAGAGGGGGCAGGGACCCCCGACACTGAAGCTTTCTTT. This sequence encodes CATSREEGAGTPDTEAFF.

This chain joins TRBV14 and TRBJ1-2; TRBD1 matches at 7 bases. V trimming: 4 bases; J trimming: 4 bases; junction bases outside the gene matches: 12. Germline-derived CDR1 and CDR2 are SGHDN and FVKESK. The CDR3 has 16 residues. The CDR3 loop is CASSRSGGGVVYGYTF. CDR3 nucleotide sequence: TGTGCCAGCAGCCGTTCAGGGGGGGGTGTCGTCTATGGCTACACCTTC.

The rearrangement uses TRBV5-1 and TRBJ2-7; D might be TRBD1 (5 bases). The CDR3 sequence is 14 residues long. CDR1 is SGHRS and CDR2 is YFSETQ in the germline V gene. The V end was cut by 1 base, the J end by 1 base, with 9 bases between. For the CDR3, the DNA is TGCGCCAGCAGCTTGTCTACAGGATCCTACGAGCAGTACTTC. Encoded protein: CASSLSTGSYEQYF.

The gene calls are TRBV29-1 and TRBJ2-1, with 13 positions matching TRBD2. After removal of 2 bases from V and 15 bases from J, the junction contained 10 bases not matched to a gene. Per germline, CDR1 SQVTM and CDR2 ANQGSEA. The CDR3 consists of 14 residues. Written as DNA, the CDR3 is TGCAGCGTTGAACCTACTAGCGGGAGGGCCGAACGGTTCTTC. As protein: CSVEPTSGRAERFF.

This clonotype has a handful of counts. The rearrangement joins TRBV28 to TRBJ2-2; 7 nucleotides match TRBD2. Germline values: CDR1 MDHEN, CDR2 SYDVKM. V was clipped by 5 bases and J by 8 bases; unmatched bases: 5. This CDR3 contains 13 residues. The CDR3, as DNA: TGTGCCAGCAGTCCCGGGACTACTGGGGAGCTGTTTTTT. This sequence encodes CASSPGTTGELFF.

The chain carries TRBV19 and TRBJ1-5; no clear D gene. Germline V gives CDR1 LNHDA, CDR2 SQIVND (reference sequence). The V end lost 5 bases, the J end lost 2 bases, and 7 bases lay between the germline ends. The CDR3 has 13 residues. The CDR3 reads CASSGDRNQPQHF. For the CDR3, the DNA is TGTGCCAGTAGTGGGGATCGCAATCAGCCCCAGCATTTT. Looking up the rest from reference TRBV19 and TRBJ1-5 gives the full variable domain: DGGITQSPKYLFRKEGQNVTLSCEQNLNHDAMYWYRQDPGQGLRLIYYSQIVNDFQKGDIAEGYSVSREKKESFPLTVTSAQKNPTAFYLCASSGDRNQPQHFGDGTRLSIL.

V is TRBV5-1 and J is TRBJ2-7, with D hard to call. The CDR3 extends over 16 amino acids. The germline CDR1 and CDR2 sequences are SGHRS and YFSETQ. Trimming shortened V by 0 bases and J by 2 bases, and 15 bases separated the two germline ends. CDR3 protein: CASSLAGASPTYEQYF. The CDR3 region has the DNA TGCGCCAGCAGCTTGGCCGGTGCTAGTCCTACCTACGAGCAGTACTTC.

The genes are TRBV25-1 and TRBJ2-5, with TRBD2 matching over 7 bases. CDR1 is MGHDK, CDR2 SYGVNS, per germline. V was clipped by 2 bases and J by 3 bases; unmatched bases: 9. CDR3 length: 16 residues. The CDR3 sequence is CASSERGQGGKETQYF. CDR3 bases: TGTGCCAGCAGTGAAAGAGGGCAGGGAGGGAAAGAGACCCAGTACTTC. Based on the CDR3 plus reference TRBV25-1 and TRBJ2-5, the full variable domain is EADIYQTPRYLVIGTGKKITLECSQTMGHDKMYWYQQDPGMELHLIHYSYGVNSTEKGDLSSESTVSRIRTEHFPLTLESARPSHTSQYLCASSERGQGGKETQYFGPGTRLLVL.

The chain uses TRBV5-8 and TRBJ2-7, with 16 bases that match TRBD2. The germline gives CDR1 SGHTS, CDR2 YDEGEE. The CDR3 has 18 residues. The V gene end was trimmed by 3 bases and the J gene end by 2 bases; junction bases not matched to a gene: 8. CDR3 sequence (DNA): TGTGCCAGCAGCTCCAGTCCCGGGACTAGCGGGAGGGCCTACGAGCAGTACTTC. It codes for CASSSSPGTSGRAYEQYF. The full variable domain, its missing parts supplied by reference TRBV5-8 and TRBJ2-7, is EAGVTQSPTHLIKTRGQQATLRCSPISGHTSVYWYQQALGLGLQFLLWYDEGEERNRGNFPPRFSGRQFPNYSSELNVNALELEDSALYLCASSSSPGTSGRAYEQYFGPGTRLTVT.

V is TRBV6-5 and J is TRBJ2-3, with D maybe TRBD2 (5 bases). The CDR3 loop spans 13 amino acids. V was shortened by 6 bases and J by 1 base, with 8 bases between the two germline ends. CDR1 is MNHEY and CDR2 is SVGAGI in the germline V gene. CDR3 bases: TGTGCCAGCAGGGGAGCAGGCACAGATACGCAGTATTTT. This encodes CASRGAGTDTQYF.

The V gene is TRBV4-3, the J gene TRBJ1-4; no definite D call. The germline V and J ends were trimmed by 0 bases and 3 bases, with 8 bases remaining between them. The CDR3 has 15 amino acids. Germline CDR1 reads LGHNA; CDR2 reads YSLEER. CDR3 loop: CASSQEGSSNEKLFF. DNA of the CDR3: TGCGCCAGCAGCCAAGAAGGGAGCTCTAATGAAAAACTGTTTTTT.

J is TRBJ1-2 and V is TRBV29-1; D remains unclear. The ends were cut back, 4 bases at V and 5 bases at J, with 8 bases in the middle. CDR1 SQVTM and CDR2 ANQGSEA come from the germline V gene. CDR3 length: 11 amino acids. This chain's CDR3 is CSVVESYGYTF. The CDR3 DNA reads TGCAGCGTTGTCGAGAGTTATGGCTACACCTTC.

The chain couples TRBV29-1 to TRBJ2-7, with 9 bases matching TRBD1. V was clipped by 6 bases and J by 4 bases; unmatched bases: 16. The CDR3 spans 16 residues. The germline CDR1 and CDR2 sequences are SQVTM and ANQGSEA. The CDR3 region has the DNA TGCAGCGTCGAACAGGGGGCGGGTTCGGGTAGGTACGAGCAGTACTTC. Translating it yields CSVEQGAGSGRYEQYF.

The chain uses TRBV11-2 and TRBJ1-4; no clear D gene. This CDR3 has 15 residues. Per the germline V gene, CDR1 is SGHAT and CDR2 is FQNNGV. V was clipped by 2 bases and J by 8 bases, with 15 bases between them. The CDR3 here is CASSLISERWEKLFF. DNA of the CDR3: TGTGCCAGCAGCTTAATTAGTGAGCGGTGGGAAAAACTGTTTTTT.